This T cell receptor (beta chain) was profiled in a study of control samples from healthy donors and cancer patients (dated by TCRdb to 2020 to 2022). Comment on this clone: This receptor's antigen is unknown. There are no base qualities to consult, and no much larger clone falls within one base.

The library relied on the immunoSEQ multiplex PCR assay. TCRdb holds this immuneACCESS table with in-frame rearrangements only. Some clones are missing; in checked studies, unresolved V genes explain under half, and the rest has no known cause. Counted in this sample were roughly 90,000 clones; 85% to 90% of them appeared once. Of the sample, roughly 9.7% is held by the ten largest clones. The germline V gene (reference sequence) provides CDR1 LGHDT and CDR2 YNNKEL. Counted from cysteine to phenylalanine, this CDR3 has 12 amino acids. Just the 36-base CDR3 DNA is kept, in frame starting at base 1. The junction shows trimming of 1 base on V and 9 bases on J, plus 9 bases between the germline ends.

The specimen sequenced was PBMCs. The receptor chain draws on TRBV3-1 (or the pseudogene TRBV3-2) and TRBJ1-2, and the D gene may be TRBD1, 5 bases matching. This receptor was taken from a woman in her 50s with colorectal cancer. DNA sequence: TGTGCCAGCAGCCAAGCAGGGCGGCGCTACACCTTC. Translated, this is CASSQAGRRYTF.